This T cell receptor (beta chain) was sequenced for a study of prognosis after radiotherapy for stage I lung cancer. Study at large: Enrolled patients were those with stage I non-small cell lung cancer, a group that was recruited between 2018 and January 2019.

Two-round multiplex PCR, the amplification method, yielded TCR beta CDR3 from genomic DNA. Primers specific to each TRBV and TRBJ gene drove first-round PCR. TCRdb ran MiXCR on the multiplex PCR reads and lists one entry per CDR3 protein. Counted here are fewer than 65,000 distinct CDR3 sequences, 30% to 35% occurring once; the ten biggest clones make up approximately 8.3%. This clonotype has ten or more counts. The CDR3 length is 13 residues. The V and J ends lost 5 bases and 8 bases respectively, with 16 bases between them. In germline, CDR1 is DFQATT, CDR2 SNEGSKA (reference sequence). The chain employs TRBV20-1 and TRBJ2-1; D may correspond to TRBD1 or TRBD2 (7 bases each). This sample comprised PBMCs, obtained before or after stereotactic body radiation therapy (not recorded which). This receptor was identified in a donor aged 50 or older with non-small cell lung cancer. The CDR3 DNA follows: TGCAGTGCTCCCCCAGGGGGAGGGTATGAGCAGTTCTTC. This translates into CSAPPGGGYEQFF.